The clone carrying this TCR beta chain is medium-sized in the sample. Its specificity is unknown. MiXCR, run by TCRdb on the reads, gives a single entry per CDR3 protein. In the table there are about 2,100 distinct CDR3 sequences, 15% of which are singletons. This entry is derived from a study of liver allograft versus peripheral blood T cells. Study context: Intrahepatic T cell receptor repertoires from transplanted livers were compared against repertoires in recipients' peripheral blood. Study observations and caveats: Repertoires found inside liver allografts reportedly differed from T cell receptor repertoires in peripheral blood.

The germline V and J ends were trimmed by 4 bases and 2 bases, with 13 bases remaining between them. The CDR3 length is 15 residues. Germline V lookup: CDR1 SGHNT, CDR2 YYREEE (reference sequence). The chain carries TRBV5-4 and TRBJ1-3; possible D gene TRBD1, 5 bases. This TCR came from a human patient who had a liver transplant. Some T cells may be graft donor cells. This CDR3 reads CASSPGGAAGNTIYF. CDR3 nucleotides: TGTGCCAGCAGCCCGGGGGGAGCGGCTGGAAACACCATATATTTT.